Shown below are 18 T cell receptor beta chains from a single sample sequenced in a study of T cells in localized non-small cell lung cancer. TCRdb keeps only in-frame clones here, not all; method: immunoSEQ multiplex PCR. Of about 24,000 clones listed, under 95% are singletons. Sequenced here: peripheral blood, sampled before any cancer treatment. The receptor set was obtained from a man aged 40 to 70 with stage III squamous cell lung carcinoma.

The rearrangement joins TRBV11-2 to TRBJ1-1; TRBD1 agrees at 10 bases. The CDR3 length is 17 residues. Germline lookup yields CDR1 SGHAT and CDR2 FQNNGV. J was trimmed by 3 bases and V by 1 base; bases with no gene match: 8. The CDR3 reads CASSLGPGQGMDTEAFF. In DNA form, the CDR3 reads TGTGCCAGCAGCTTAGGGCCGGGACAGGGGATGGACACTGAAGCTTTCTTT.

V usage is TRBV7-2 and J usage is TRBJ1-1; the D gene is possibly TRBD1 (5 bases). From germline, CDR1 is SGHTA and CDR2 FQGNSA. The ends were cut back, 1 base at V and 8 bases at J, with 14 bases in the middle. The CDR3 runs 14 residues. CDR3: CASSLGPQGPEAFF. CDR3 nucleotide sequence: TGTGCCAGCAGCTTAGGGCCCCAGGGCCCCGAAGCTTTCTTT.

CDR3 protein: CASSQESGGANYNEQFF. CDR3 DNA sequence: TGCGCCAGCAGCCAAGAGTCCGGGGGGGCCAACTACAATGAGCAGTTCTTC. This chain uses TRBV4-1 with TRBJ2-1, with TRBD2 matching 8 bases. Germline trimming cut 0 bases from V and 3 bases from J; bases unmatched to any gene: 7. This CDR3 has 17 amino acids. Germline lookup yields CDR1 MGHRA and CDR2 YSYEKL.

The chain uses TRBV7-2 and TRBJ2-5, with 9 positions matching TRBD1. CDR1 and CDR2 from the germline V gene are SGHTA and FQGNSA. The CDR3 length is 15 residues. J gave up 2 bases and V 2 bases, and 3 bases lay outside the gene matches. CDR3 nucleotide sequence: TGTGCCAGCAGCTTACGAGACAGGGGGCAAGAGACCCAGTACTTC. Translating it yields CASSLRDRGQETQYF. Drawing the rest from reference TRBV7-2 and TRBJ2-5, the complete variable domain is GAGVSQSPSNKVTEKGKDVELRCDPISGHTALYWYRQSLGQGLEFLIYFQGNSAPDKSGLPSDRFSAERTGGSVSTLTIQRTQQEDSAVYLCASSLRDRGQETQYFGPGTRLLVL.

This clone was picked up a small number of times. CDR3 in amino acids: CASSIARQGKETQYF. CDR3 in DNA: TGTGCCAGCAGCATTGCCCGACAGGGAAAGGAGACCCAGTACTTC. The chain carries TRBV5-6 and TRBJ2-5; 7 bases are a match to TRBD1. CDR1 SGHDT and CDR2 YYEEEE come from the germline V gene. This CDR3 has 15 residues. V dropped 4 bases and J dropped 5; count of bases not matched to a gene: 11. The full variable domain, in which reference TRBV5-6 and TRBJ2-5 provide the parts outside the CDR3, is DAGVTQSPTHLIKTRGQQVTLRCSPKSGHDTVSWYQQALGQGPQFIFQYYEEEERQRGNFPDRFSGHQFPNYSSELNVNALLLGDSALYLCASSIARQGKETQYFGPGTRLLVL.

The rearrangement uses TRBV18 and TRBJ2-7, with D possibly matching TRBD2 (6 bases). This CDR3 has 14 residues. Trimming pared 2 bases from V and 6 bases from J, leaving 14 bases between. CDR1 is KGHSH, CDR2 LQKENI, per germline. CDR3 in amino acids: CASSPRTGEAEQYF. DNA of the CDR3: TGTGCCAGCTCACCAAGGACTGGGGAGGCCGAGCAGTACTTC.

This clone has more than one count but fewer than ten. The chain joins TRBV9 to TRBJ2-3; no definite D call. The CDR3 spans 13 residues. Trimming took off 2 bases at V and 5 bases at J, with 9 bases between the two ends. CDR1 and CDR2 (germline): SGDLS, YYNGEE. In nucleotides, the CDR3 is TGTGCCAGCAGCGTGAACCAACAAGATACGCAGTATTTT. Protein product: CASSVNQQDTQYF.

Here the CDR3 DNA reads TGTGCCTGGGACCTAGCGGGACCCCTCAATGAGCAGTTCTTC. Translated, it gives CAWDLAGPLNEQFF. The J gene is TRBJ2-1, the V gene TRBV30; TRBD2 agrees at 9 bases. The CDR3 is 14 amino acids. Germline V gene sequence: CDR1 GTSNPN, CDR2 SVGIG (reference sequence). V shed 5 bases, J shed 6 bases, and the junction held 8 bases outside the gene matches.

The chain couples TRBV30 to TRBJ1-1; D ambiguous. CDR3 length: 14 residues. The ends were cut back, 3 bases at V and 2 bases at J, with 13 bases in the middle. Germline loops: CDR1 GTSNPN, CDR2 SVGIG (reference sequence). The CDR3, as DNA: TGTGCCTGGAGAGCTACGGGGATTAACACTGAAGCTTTCTTT. It translates to CAWRATGINTEAFF.

The gene calls are TRBV6-1 and TRBJ1-5, with D unresolved. Trimming shortened V by 3 bases and J by 6 bases, and 9 bases separated the two germline ends. The length of the CDR3 is 13 residues. The V gene's germline CDR1 is MNHNS and CDR2 SASEGT. The CDR3 DNA is TGTGCCAGCAGTGATGTGGGTTCTCAGCCCCAGCATTTT. Translation: CASSDVGSQPQHF.

The rearrangement joins TRBV5-1 to TRBJ2-2; 8 bases align to TRBD2. The ends lost 4 bases at V and 4 bases at J; junction bases unmatched: 9. There are 16 residues in the CDR3. Per germline, CDR1 SGHRS and CDR2 YFSETQ. CDR3 nucleotide sequence: TGCGCCAGCAGCACCTGGGCGGGGGGTCCCACCGGGGAGCTGTTTTTT. It specifies CASSTWAGGPTGELFF.

V usage is TRBV7-9 and J usage is TRBJ1-5; D call uncertain. With 1 base removed from V and 5 bases from J, the gap between germline ends came to 6 bases. Germline CDR1 is SEHNR and CDR2 is FQNEAQ (reference sequence). There are 13 residues in the CDR3. CDR3 region: CASSLDGYQPQHF. The CDR3 nucleotides are TGTGCCAGCAGCTTAGATGGGTATCAGCCCCAGCATTTT.

The V gene is TRBV4-3, the J gene TRBJ1-1; no clear D. In germline, CDR1 is LGHNA, CDR2 YSLEER. The CDR3 consists of 13 residues. V was shortened by 0 bases and J by 2 bases, with 4 bases between the two germline ends. This chain's CDR3 is CASSQDLNTEAFF. The CDR3 coding sequence is TGCGCCAGCAGCCAAGATCTAAACACTGAAGCTTTCTTT.

V and J are TRBV21-1 and TRBJ1-1. TRBV21-1 is a documented pseudogene. This CDR3 region has 8 residues. DNA of the CDR3: TGTGCCAGCAGCAAAGGTTTCTTT. Amino acids: CASSKGFF.

The rearrangement uses TRBV7-6 and TRBJ1-1; D might be TRBD1 (6 bases). The CDR3 has 14 amino acids. The germline V gene has CDR1 SGHVS and CDR2 FNYEAQ. V was trimmed by 5 bases and J by 1 base, leaving 11 bases between them. CDR3 protein: CASSLRTANTEAFF. Here the CDR3 DNA reads TGTGCCAGCAGCCTAAGGACAGCGAACACTGAAGCTTTCTTT. Full variable domain (remainder filled in from reference TRBV7-6 and TRBJ1-1): GAGVSQSPRYKVTKRGQDVALRCDPISGHVSLYWYRQALGQGPEFLTYFNYEAQQDKSGLPNDRFSAERPEGSISTLTIQRTEQRDSAMYRCASSLRTANTEAFFGQGTRLTVV.

The V gene is TRBV6-6, the J gene TRBJ1-5; 9 bases agree with TRBD1. The CDR3 covers 16 residues. With 4 bases clipped from V and 1 base from J, the junction kept 5 bases outside the gene matches. The germline V gene has CDR1 MNHNY and CDR2 SVGAGI (reference sequence). The CDR3 bases are TGTGCCAGCAGTTCGAGGACAGGGGCCAGCAATCAGCCCCAGCATTTT. This gives the protein CASSSRTGASNQPQHF.

The chain carries TRBV28 and TRBJ2-1; D is uncertain. Germline-derived CDR1 and CDR2 are MDHEN and SYDVKM. V shed 7 bases and J shed 2 bases, with 9 bases lying between them. The CDR3 spans 13 residues. CDR3 residues: CASTRPTYNEQFF. The CDR3 DNA sequence: TGTGCCAGCACGCGGCCCACCTACAATGAGCAGTTCTTC.

The rearrangement joins TRBV9 to TRBJ2-4; TRBD2 is a possible D gene (6 bases). CDR1 SGDLS and CDR2 YYNGEE come from the germline V gene. Deletions cut 0 bases from V and 0 bases from J, with 13 bases between. The CDR3 contains 17 residues. CDR3 sequence: CASSVGGLGLAKNIQYF. In nucleotides, the CDR3 is TGTGCCAGCAGCGTAGGAGGGCTGGGACTAGCCAAAAACATTCAGTACTTC.